A selection of T cell receptor beta chains follows, all from one sample in a study of blood T cell repertoires in COVID-19. This table comes from immunoSEQ multiplex PCR, and its TCRdb copy is limited to in-frame clones, with some not included. There are roughly 250,000 clones in the sample; roughly nine tenths occur only once, and 0.95% to 1.5% lies in the top ten. The sample comprised PBMCs or T cells enriched from blood (not recorded which). The origin of the receptors is a human donor in a cohort exposed to, infected with or recovered from COVID-19 (not recorded which). The donor label of this sample is uncertain. The CDR3 runs from the conserved cysteine through the conserved F or W. D genes are given only for firm matches. The size field is filled for only some rows; it gives once, few, many or a size class.

J gene | clone size | V gene | D gene | CDR3 protein | CDR3 DNA
TRBJ1-2 | - | TRBV19 | - | CASSPTDANYGYTF | TGTGCCAGTAGCCCCACAGATGCTAACTATGGCTACACCTTC
TRBJ1-1 | - | TRBV5-1 | - | CASSLRSNTEAFF | TGCGCCAGCAGCCTGCGTAGTAACACTGAAGCTTTCTTT
TRBJ2-3 | - | TRBV25-1 | - | CASSVLDTQYF | TGTGCCAGCAGTGTCCTTGATACGCAGTATTTT
TRBJ1-2 | - | TRBV5-8 | - | CASSLKAGNRYGYTF | TGTGCCAGCAGCTTGAAAGCAGGGAATAGATATGGCTACACCTTC
TRBJ2-5 | - | TRBV3-1/TRBV3-2 | TRBD2 | CASSQELRGDLQETQYF | TGTGCCAGCAGCCAAGAATTGCGGGGGGACCTCCAAGAGACCCAGTACTTC
TRBJ2-1 | - | TRBV24-1 | - | CATSAGDRYNEQFF | TGTGCCACCAGTGCGGGGGATAGGTACAATGAGCAGTTCTTC
TRBJ1-2 | - | TRBV4-3 | - | CASSQEGKGANYGYTF | TGCGCCAGCAGCCAAGAAGGTAAAGGGGCGAACTATGGCTACACCTTC
TRBJ2-7 | once | TRBV27 | TRBD1 | CASSSVTRQGREQYF | TGTGCCAGCAGTTCGGTCACTCGACAGGGGCGCGAGCAGTACTTC
TRBJ1-6 | - | TRBV23-1 | - | CASSRQGKYNSPLHF | TGCGCCAGCAGTCGCCAGGGGAAGTACAATTCACCCCTCCACTTT
TRBJ1-6 | - | TRBV7-8 | - | CASSLTHREKTNSPLHF | TGTGCCAGCAGTCTAACCCACAGGGAAAAGACCAATTCACCCCTCCACTTT
TRBJ1-2 | - | TRBV4-1 | - | CASSQDRGAFQGKYGYTF | TGCGCCAGCAGCCAAGATCGCGGGGCCTTTCAGGGAAAGTATGGCTACACCTTC
TRBJ2-1 | - | TRBV7-3 | - | CASSARDLEGDEQFF | TGTGCCAGCAGCGCCCGAGACTTGGAAGGCGATGAGCAGTTCTTC
TRBJ1-3 | - | TRBV5-1 | - | CASSLKMSSGNTIYF | TGCGCCAGCAGCTTAAAGATGAGCTCTGGAAACACCATATATTTT
TRBJ1-1 | once | TRBV12-3/TRBV12-4 | - | CASSLQGPSFF | TGTGCCAGCAGTTTGCAGGGTCCGTCTTTCTTT
TRBJ2-7 | - | TRBV4-3 | TRBD2 | CASSQWAGGYEQYF | TGCGCCAGCAGCCAATGGGCGGGGGGATACGAGCAGTACTTC
TRBJ1-4 | - | TRBV7-9 | - | CASSLGGGGEKLFF | TGTGCCAGCAGCTTAGGTGGCGGCGGAGAAAAACTGTTTTTT
TRBJ1-2 | - | TRBV7-2 | - | CASSLTGSGYTF | TGTGCCAGCAGCTTGACAGGTTCTGGCTACACCTTC
TRBJ1-3 | - | TRBV11-2 | - | CASSFLRGASLVSGNTIYF | TGTGCCAGCAGCTTCCTGCGGGGCGCCTCTCTTGTCTCTGGAAACACCATATATTTT
TRBJ1-2 | once | TRBV4-1 | TRBD1 | CASSRGRDRGEEYTF | TGCGCCAGCAGCCGAGGGAGGGACAGGGGGGAGGAGTACACCTTC
TRBJ1-5 | - | TRBV7-2 | - | CASSLGGGSNQPQHF | TGTGCCAGCAGTCTAGGGGGGGGCAGCAATCAGCCCCAGCATTTT
TRBJ1-2 | - | TRBV6-5 | - | CASSPTQSTNYGYTF | TGTGCCAGCAGCCCCACACAGAGCACTAACTATGGCTACACCTTC
TRBJ1-5 | once | TRBV19 | - | CASSIGGTQPQHF | TGTGCCAGTAGTATCGGAGGAACCCAGCCCCAGCATTTT